A single sample is the source of the 22 T cell receptor beta chains below, sequenced in a study of siplizumab effects on memory and regulatory T cells. Repertoires were generated with immunoSEQ multiplex PCR, while TCRdb's copy carries only in-frame clones and drops some. Altogether some 81,000 clones are present, 95% being singletons, with the ten largest covering around 18%. The sample taken for sequencing was CD8+ T cells sorted from blood. Every receptor here comes from a human donor in good health.

The genes are TRBV6-5 and TRBJ1-2; D remains ambiguous. The CDR3 consists of 14 residues. The V end lost 6 bases, the J end lost 5 bases, and 16 bases lay between the germline ends. Germline loops: CDR1 MNHEY, CDR2 SVGAGI. CDR3 nucleotides: TGTGCCAGCAGCCCCACGAGGGTCCCATATGGCTACACCTTC. Translated, it gives CASSPTRVPYGYTF.

This clone was counted only a few times. The J gene is TRBJ1-1, the V gene TRBV7-3, with 9 bases that match TRBD1. CDR3 length: 15 residues. Germline CDR1 and CDR2: SGHTA and FQGTGA. Trimming took 5 bases from V and 1 from J; bases not matched to a gene: 5. The CDR3 DNA follows: TGTGCCAGCAGCCCCGGGACAGGGTGGAACACTGAAGCTTTCTTT. Protein: CASSPGTGWNTEAFF.

V usage is TRBV12-5 and J usage is TRBJ2-7, with 11 positions matching TRBD2. The CDR3 extends over 16 amino acids. Germline loops: CDR1 LGHNT, CDR2 FRNRAP. Unmatched junction bases numbered 6, after V lost 4 bases and J lost 1 base. CDR3 in amino acids: CASGWGTSGNSYEQYF. For the CDR3, the DNA is TGTGCTAGTGGTTGGGGGACTAGCGGTAATTCCTACGAGCAGTACTTC.

This sequence joins TRBV7-6 and TRBJ2-3; D unclear. V shed 5 bases and J shed 3 bases, with 6 bases lying between them. The CDR3 covers 12 residues. Per germline, CDR1 SGHVS and CDR2 FNYEAQ. The CDR3 nucleotides are TGTGCCAGCAGCCCGAATACAGATACGCAGTATTTT. Protein: CASSPNTDTQYF.

J is TRBJ2-1 and V is TRBV30; D perhaps matches TRBD2 (5 bases). Germline V gene data show CDR1 as GTSNPN and CDR2 as SVGIG (reference sequence). The CDR3 covers 12 residues. V dropped 1 base and J dropped 6 bases, with 7 bases sitting between them. The DNA of the CDR3 is TGTGCCTGGAGTGCCAGCGGCAATGAGCAGTTCTTC. Protein product: CAWSASGNEQFF.

The V and J genes are TRBV2 and TRBJ1-1; D unclear. The V gene's germline CDR1 is SNHLY and CDR2 FYNNEI. The V gene lost 9 bases and the J gene lost 0 bases, with 8 bases spanning the gap. The length of the CDR3 is 12 residues. For the CDR3, the DNA is TGTGCCAGGCAACAGCTGAACACTGAAGCTTTCTTT. Translating gives CARQQLNTEAFF. Full variable domain (remainder filled in from reference TRBV2 and TRBJ1-1): EPEVTQTPSHQVTQMGQEVILRCVPISNHLYFYWYRQILGQKVEFLVSFYNNEISEKSEIFDDQFSVERPDGSNFTLKIRSTKLEDSAMYFCARQQLNTEAFFGQGTRLTVV.

Written as DNA, the CDR3 is TGTGCCAGTAGTGGAGGACAGGGCTACGAGCAGTACTTC. Its translation: CASSGGQGYEQYF. The chain is built from TRBV19 and TRBJ2-7; 8 nucleotides align to TRBD1. The CDR3 loop spans 13 amino acids. J gave up 3 bases and V 5 bases, and 3 bases lay outside the gene matches. Germline V gene sequence: CDR1 LNHDA, CDR2 SQIVND (reference sequence).

The rearrangement links TRBV4-2 to TRBJ2-7; 10 bases match TRBD1. This CDR3 region has 15 residues. With V trimmed by 3 bases and J by 3 bases, 5 bases remained unmatched. The germline V gene encodes CDR1 LGHNA and CDR2 YNFKEQ. Here the CDR3 DNA reads TGTGCCAGCAGCCAGTCCGGGACAGGGGACTACGAGCAGTACTTC. Protein sequence: CASSQSGTGDYEQYF.

V usage is TRBV6-5 and J usage is TRBJ2-1; 15 bases are shared with TRBD2. CDR3 length equals 16 residues. Germline CDR1 and CDR2: MNHEY and SVGAGI. Unmatched junction bases numbered 1, after V lost 0 bases and J lost 7 bases. In DNA, the CDR3 is TGTGCCAGCAGTTACTCCGGGACTAGCGGGAGGAATGAGCAGTTCTTC. Translated: CASSYSGTSGRNEQFF.

The V call is TRBV2, the J call TRBJ1-1; D call uncertain. The V and J ends lost 3 bases and 8 bases respectively, with 28 bases between them. This CDR3 contains 18 residues. CDR1 SNHLY and CDR2 FYNNEI come from the germline V gene. The CDR3 protein is CASSDITTQIYGLSEAFF. In DNA form, the CDR3 reads TGTGCCAGCAGTGATATCACGACACAGATTTACGGTCTTTCGGAAGCTTTCTTT.

The genes are TRBV18 and TRBJ2-1, with TRBD1 matching over 8 bases. Trimming took 1 base from V and 0 from J; bases not matched to a gene: 11. Germline CDR1 reads KGHSH; CDR2 reads LQKENI. The CDR3 sequence is 19 residues long. The CDR3 protein is CASSPQNRSGGSSYNEQFF. For the CDR3, the DNA is TGTGCCAGCTCACCACAGAACAGGTCAGGGGGCAGCTCCTACAATGAGCAGTTCTTC. The entire variable domain, with the rest obtained from reference TRBV18 and TRBJ2-1, is as follows: NAGVMQNPRHLVRRRGQEARLRCSPMKGHSHVYWYRQLPEEGLKFMVYLQKENIIDESGMPKERFSAEFPKEGPSILRIQQVVRGDSAAYFCASSPQNRSGGSSYNEQFFGPGTRLTVL.

V is TRBV19 and J is TRBJ2-1, with D maybe TRBD2 (6 bases). Per germline, CDR1 LNHDA and CDR2 SQIVND (reference sequence). CDR3 length: 14 residues. Deletions cut 7 bases from V and 8 bases from J, with 18 bases between. CDR3 DNA sequence: TGTGCCAGTATTGGACCGGGAGTCGTCGATGAGCAGTTCTTC. Protein sequence: CASIGPGVVDEQFF.

This rearrangement joins TRBV5-5 to TRBJ2-1; 7 nucleotides align to TRBD2. This CDR3 region has 15 residues. Unmatched junction bases numbered 6, after V lost 0 bases and J lost 6 bases. The germline V gene has CDR1 SGHKS and CDR2 YYEKEE (reference sequence). In DNA, the CDR3 is TGTGCCAGCAGCTTGGGCGGGAGTCTTGTCAATGAGCAGTTCTTC. Protein: CASSLGGSLVNEQFF.

This clone was found once. The chain couples TRBV9 to TRBJ2-2; 16 positions match TRBD2. The CDR3 contains 18 residues. The germline V gene has CDR1 SGDLS and CDR2 YYNGEE. Germline trimming cut 4 bases from V and 3 bases from J; bases unmatched to any gene: 6. Here the CDR3 DNA reads TGTGCCAGCAGCTCAGGGACTAGCGGGAGGGGACACACCGGGGAGCTGTTTTTT. Amino acids: CASSSGTSGRGHTGELFF.

The chain is built from TRBV4-1 and TRBJ2-1; no clear D gene. Trimming took off 5 bases at V and 1 base at J, with 12 bases between the two ends. The germline gives CDR1 MGHRA, CDR2 YSYEKL. The CDR3 has 15 residues. This CDR3 is CASSTPGLSYNEQFF. In nucleotides, the CDR3 is TGCGCCAGCAGCACACCTGGCCTTTCCTACAATGAGCAGTTCTTC.

About this clone: Relative to the germline gene, one junction end is altered; a read error may explain this. The chain recombines TRBV2 with TRBJ2-4; 7 bases align to TRBD2. CDR3 length: 16 residues. Germline-derived CDR1 and CDR2 are SNHLY and FYNNEI. CDR3 amino acids: CASSEAGPQAKNIQYF. As DNA, the CDR3 is TGTGCCAGCAGCGAAGCGGGACCTCAAGCCAAAAACATTCAGTACTTC. Drawing the rest from reference TRBV2 and TRBJ2-4, the complete variable domain is EPEVTQTPSHQVTQMGQEVILRCVPISNHLYFYWYRQILGQKVEFLVSFYNNEISEKSEIFDDQFSVERPDGSNFTLKIRSTKLEDSAMYFCASSEAGPQAKNIQYFGAGTRLSVL.

The chain joins TRBV5-1 to TRBJ2-7, with D tentatively TRBD1 (7 bases). The V gene lost 7 bases and the J gene lost 2 bases, with 16 bases spanning the gap. Germline CDR1 SGHRS, CDR2 YFSETQ. This CDR3 has 14 amino acids. CDR3 nucleotide sequence: TGCGCCAGCGGCCGGGGGCAGGGGGCCTACGAGCAGTACTTC. Its protein is CASGRGQGAYEQYF.

This clone was counted only a few times. J is TRBJ2-3 and V is TRBV15; TRBD2 agrees at 12 bases. The CDR3 length is 15 residues. Germline lookup yields CDR1 LNHNV and CDR2 YYDKDF (reference sequence). Trimming cost V 2 bases and J 4 bases; bases outside gene matches: 1. The CDR3 DNA is TGTGCCACCAGCAGACTAGCGGGAGGGCCAGATACGCAGTATTTT. Translation: CATSRLAGGPDTQYF.

V and J are TRBV11-2 and TRBJ2-7, with D unresolved. CDR1 is SGHAT and CDR2 is FQNNGV in the germline V gene. Trimming cost V 1 base and J 4 bases, with 8 bases left between them. This CDR3 comprises 13 residues. The CDR3: CASSLVGLYEQYF. CDR3 bases: TGTGCCAGCAGCTTAGTAGGGTTGTACGAGCAGTACTTC.

This clone appeared a single time. V and J are TRBV11-2 and TRBJ2-7; TRBD2 matches at 11 bases. The CDR3 has 15 amino acids. Losses at the gene ends were 1 base for V and 2 bases for J; bases not matched to a gene: 1. Looked up from germline, CDR1 is SGHAT and CDR2 is FQNNGV. CDR3 residues: CASSLAGLAAYEQYF. The CDR3 coding sequence is TGTGCCAGCAGCTTAGCGGGACTAGCGGCCTACGAGCAGTACTTC.

This clone was detected once. V usage is TRBV29-1 and J usage is TRBJ2-3; 8 bases align to TRBD2. The J segment lost 5 bases and the V segment lost 2 bases, leaving 6 bases of the junction unmatched. Germline assignment: CDR1 SQVTM and CDR2 ANQGSEA. CDR3 length: 14 amino acids. CDR3 nucleotides: TGCAGCGTTGAACTCGGGAGGGCAAGAGATACGCAGTATTTT. It is translated as CSVELGRARDTQYF.

V is TRBV28 and J is TRBJ1-6, with 7 bases identical to TRBD1. The CDR3 has 16 amino acids. J was trimmed by 10 bases and V by 3 bases; bases with no gene match: 12. CDR1 and CDR2 from the germline V gene are MDHEN and SYDVKM. The CDR3 region is CASSFPSTGDDSPLHF. CDR3 in DNA: TGTGCCAGCAGTTTCCCCTCCACAGGGGACGACTCACCCCTCCACTTT. Supplemented by reference TRBV28 and TRBJ1-6, the full variable domain reads DVKVTQSSRYLVKRTGEKVFLECVQDMDHENMFWYRQDPGLGLRLIYFSYDVKMKEKGDIPEGYSVSREKKERFSLILESASTNQTSMYLCASSFPSTGDDSPLHFGNGTRLTVT.